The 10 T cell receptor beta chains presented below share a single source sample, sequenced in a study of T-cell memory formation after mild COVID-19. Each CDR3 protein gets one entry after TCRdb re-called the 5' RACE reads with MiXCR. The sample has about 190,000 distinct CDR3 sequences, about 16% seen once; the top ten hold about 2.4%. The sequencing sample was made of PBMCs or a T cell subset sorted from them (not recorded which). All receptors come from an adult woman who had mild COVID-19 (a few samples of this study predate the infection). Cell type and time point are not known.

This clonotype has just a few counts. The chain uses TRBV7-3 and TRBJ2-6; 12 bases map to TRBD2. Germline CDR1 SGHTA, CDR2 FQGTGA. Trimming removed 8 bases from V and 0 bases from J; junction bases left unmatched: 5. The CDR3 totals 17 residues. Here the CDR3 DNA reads TGTGCCAGCGGGGCTAGCGGGGGGGCCTCTGGGGCCAACGTCCTGACTTTC. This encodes CASGASGGASGANVLTF.

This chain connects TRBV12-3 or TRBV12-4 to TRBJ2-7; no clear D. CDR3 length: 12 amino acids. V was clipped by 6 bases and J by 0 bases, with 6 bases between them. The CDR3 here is CASSILSYEQYF. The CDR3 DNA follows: TGTGCCAGCAGCATCCTCTCCTACGAGCAGTACTTC.

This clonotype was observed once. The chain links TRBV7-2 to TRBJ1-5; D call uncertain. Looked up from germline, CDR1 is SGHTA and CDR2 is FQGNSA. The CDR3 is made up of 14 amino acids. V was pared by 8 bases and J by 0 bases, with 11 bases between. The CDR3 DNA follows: TGTGCCAGCTCCCGCGAGGCTAGCAATCAGCCCCAGCATTTT. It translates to CASSREASNQPQHF.

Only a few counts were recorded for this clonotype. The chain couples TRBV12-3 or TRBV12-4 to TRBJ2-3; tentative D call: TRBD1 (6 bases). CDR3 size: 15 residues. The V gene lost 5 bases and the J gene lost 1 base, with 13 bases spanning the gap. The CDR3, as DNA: TGTGCCAGCAGTATAGGGGCAGGGGGCACAGATACGCAGTATTTT. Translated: CASSIGAGGTDTQYF.

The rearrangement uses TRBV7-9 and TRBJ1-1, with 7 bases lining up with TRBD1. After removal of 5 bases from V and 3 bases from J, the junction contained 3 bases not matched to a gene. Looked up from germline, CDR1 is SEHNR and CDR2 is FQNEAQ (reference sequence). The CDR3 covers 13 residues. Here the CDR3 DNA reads TGTGCCAGCAGCACACAGGGGTACACTGAAGCTTTCTTT. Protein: CASSTQGYTEAFF.

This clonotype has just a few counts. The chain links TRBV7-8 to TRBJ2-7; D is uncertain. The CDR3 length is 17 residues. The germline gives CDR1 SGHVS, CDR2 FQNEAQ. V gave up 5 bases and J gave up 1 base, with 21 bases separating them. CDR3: CASSLTTADFHSYEQYF. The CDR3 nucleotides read TGTGCCAGCAGCCTAACAACAGCCGACTTTCATTCCTACGAGCAGTACTTC.

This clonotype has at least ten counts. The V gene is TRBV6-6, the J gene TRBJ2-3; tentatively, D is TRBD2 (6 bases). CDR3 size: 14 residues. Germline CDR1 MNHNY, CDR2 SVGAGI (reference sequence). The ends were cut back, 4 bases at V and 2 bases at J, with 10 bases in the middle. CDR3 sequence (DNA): TGTGCCAGCAGTTCGGAGGGGAACACAGATACGCAGTATTTT. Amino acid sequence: CASSSEGNTDTQYF.

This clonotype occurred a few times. The CDR3 DNA follows: TGCAGCGTCGGGCTAGCGGGGGGCCCAGATACGCAGTATTTT. Protein sequence: CSVGLAGGPDTQYF. This sequence joins TRBV29-1 and TRBJ2-3; 11 bases are shared with TRBD2. After removal of 6 bases from V and 4 bases from J, the junction contained 6 bases not matched to a gene. CDR1 is SQVTM, CDR2 ANQGSEA, per germline. The CDR3 loop spans 14 amino acids.

CDR3: CAWSVPAGWHEQFF. CDR3 DNA sequence: TGTGCCTGGAGTGTACCTGCGGGGTGGCATGAGCAGTTCTTC. The chain is built from TRBV30 and TRBJ2-1; D is perhaps TRBD2 (6 bases). Germline values: CDR1 GTSNPN, CDR2 SVGIG (reference sequence). This CDR3 contains 14 residues. V was pared by 0 bases and J by 8 bases, with 14 bases between.

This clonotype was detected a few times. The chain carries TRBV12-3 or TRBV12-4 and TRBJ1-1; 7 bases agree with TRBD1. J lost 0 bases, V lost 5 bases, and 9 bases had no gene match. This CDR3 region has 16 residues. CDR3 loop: CASSPRDRFMNTEAFF. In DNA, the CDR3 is TGTGCCAGCAGTCCTCGGGACAGATTCATGAACACTGAAGCTTTCTTT.